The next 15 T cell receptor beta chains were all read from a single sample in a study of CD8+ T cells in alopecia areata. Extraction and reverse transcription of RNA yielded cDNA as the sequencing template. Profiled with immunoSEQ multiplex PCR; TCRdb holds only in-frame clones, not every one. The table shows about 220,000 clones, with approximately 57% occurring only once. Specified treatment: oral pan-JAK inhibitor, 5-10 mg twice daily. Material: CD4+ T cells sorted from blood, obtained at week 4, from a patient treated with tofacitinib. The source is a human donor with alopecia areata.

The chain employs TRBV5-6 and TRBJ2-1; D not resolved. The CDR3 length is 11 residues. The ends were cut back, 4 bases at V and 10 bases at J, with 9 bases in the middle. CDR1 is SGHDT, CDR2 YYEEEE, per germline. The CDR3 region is CASSVGSEQFF. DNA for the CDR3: TGTGCCAGCAGCGTCGGCTCCGAGCAGTTCTTC.

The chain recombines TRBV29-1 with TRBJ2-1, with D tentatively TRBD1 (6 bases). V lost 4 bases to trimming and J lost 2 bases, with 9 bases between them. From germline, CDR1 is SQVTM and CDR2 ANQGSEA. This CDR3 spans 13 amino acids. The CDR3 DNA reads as TGCAGCGTTGGCGGACAGACCTACAATGAGCAGTTCTTC. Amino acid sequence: CSVGGQTYNEQFF.

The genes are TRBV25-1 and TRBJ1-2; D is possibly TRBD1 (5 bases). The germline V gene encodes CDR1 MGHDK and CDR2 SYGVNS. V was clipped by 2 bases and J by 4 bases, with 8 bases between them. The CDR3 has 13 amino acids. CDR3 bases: TGTGCCAGCAGTGAACACAGGTCCTATGGCTACACCTTC. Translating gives CASSEHRSYGYTF.

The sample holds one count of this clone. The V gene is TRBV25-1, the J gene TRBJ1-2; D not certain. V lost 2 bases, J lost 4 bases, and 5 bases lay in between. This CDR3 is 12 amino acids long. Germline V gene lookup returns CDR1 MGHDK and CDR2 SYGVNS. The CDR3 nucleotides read TGTGCCAGCAGTGAACAGCTCTATGGCTACACCTTC. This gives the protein CASSEQLYGYTF.

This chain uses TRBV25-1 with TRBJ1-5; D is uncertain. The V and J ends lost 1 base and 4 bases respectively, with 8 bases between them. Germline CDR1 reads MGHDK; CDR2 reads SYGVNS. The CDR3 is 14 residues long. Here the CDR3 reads CASSESRWNQPQHF. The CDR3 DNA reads TGTGCCAGCAGTGAATCCAGGTGGAATCAGCCCCAGCATTTT.

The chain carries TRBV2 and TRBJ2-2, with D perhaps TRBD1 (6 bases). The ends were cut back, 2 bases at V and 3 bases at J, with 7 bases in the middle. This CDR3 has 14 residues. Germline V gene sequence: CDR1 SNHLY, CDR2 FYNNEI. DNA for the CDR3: TGTGCCAGCAGTGAATACAGGGACACCGGGGAGCTGTTTTTT. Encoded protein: CASSEYRDTGELFF.

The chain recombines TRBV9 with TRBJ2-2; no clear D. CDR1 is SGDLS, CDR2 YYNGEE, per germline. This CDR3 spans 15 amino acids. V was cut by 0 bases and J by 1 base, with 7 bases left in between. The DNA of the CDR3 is TGTGCCAGCAGCGTAGCTTTGGGGAACACCGGGGAGCTGTTTTTT. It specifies CASSVALGNTGELFF.

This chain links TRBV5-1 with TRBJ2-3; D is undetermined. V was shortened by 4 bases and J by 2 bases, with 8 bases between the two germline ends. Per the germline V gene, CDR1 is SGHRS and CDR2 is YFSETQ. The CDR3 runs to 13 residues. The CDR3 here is CASSPPDTDTQYF. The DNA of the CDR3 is TGCGCCAGCAGCCCGCCAGACACAGATACGCAGTATTTT.

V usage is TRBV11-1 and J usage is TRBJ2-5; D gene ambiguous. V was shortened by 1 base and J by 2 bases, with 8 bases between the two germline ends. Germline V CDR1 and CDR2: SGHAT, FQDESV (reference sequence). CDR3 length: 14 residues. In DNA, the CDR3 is TGTGCCAGCAGCTTAGGTGCAGGACAAGAGACCCAGTACTTC. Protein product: CASSLGAGQETQYF. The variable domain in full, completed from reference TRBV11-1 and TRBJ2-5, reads EAEVAQSPRYKITEKSQAVAFWCDPISGHATLYWYRQILGQGPELLVQFQDESVVDDSQLPKDRFSAERLKGVDSTLKIQPAELGDSAMYLCASSLGAGQETQYFGPGTRLLVL.

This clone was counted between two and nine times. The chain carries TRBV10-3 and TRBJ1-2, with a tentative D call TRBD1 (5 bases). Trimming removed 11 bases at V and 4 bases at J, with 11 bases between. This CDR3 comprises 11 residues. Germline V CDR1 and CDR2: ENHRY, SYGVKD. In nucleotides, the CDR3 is TGTGCCTCCGGGGGGATCTATGGCTACACCTTC. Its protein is CASGGIYGYTF.

The chain's CDR3 is CASQSLASSSYNEQFF. The CDR3 nucleotides read TGTGCCAGCCAAAGTCTAGCGTCGAGCTCCTACAATGAGCAGTTCTTC. The chain employs TRBV18 and TRBJ2-1; D may be TRBD2 (6 bases). CDR1 is KGHSH, CDR2 LQKENI, per germline. V lost 8 bases to trimming and J lost 0 bases, with 17 bases between them. The CDR3 extends over 16 amino acids.

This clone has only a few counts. CDR3 region: CASSQSRGKVEDQPQHF. DNA of the CDR3: TGCGCCAGCAGTCAATCGAGGGGAAAGGTAGAGGATCAGCCCCAGCATTTT. V and J are TRBV23-1 and TRBJ1-5; tentatively, D is TRBD1 (5 bases). TRBV23-1 is an ORF; its function is uncertain. There are 17 residues in the CDR3. V was trimmed by 0 bases and J by 5 bases, leaving 17 bases between them.

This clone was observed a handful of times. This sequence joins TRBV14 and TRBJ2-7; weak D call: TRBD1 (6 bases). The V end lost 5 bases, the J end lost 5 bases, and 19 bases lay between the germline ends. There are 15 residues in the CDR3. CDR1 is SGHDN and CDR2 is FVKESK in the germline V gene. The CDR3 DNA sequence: TGTGCCAGCAGCGCTAGACCCGGGACAAGTCACGAGCAGTACTTC. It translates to CASSARPGTSHEQYF.

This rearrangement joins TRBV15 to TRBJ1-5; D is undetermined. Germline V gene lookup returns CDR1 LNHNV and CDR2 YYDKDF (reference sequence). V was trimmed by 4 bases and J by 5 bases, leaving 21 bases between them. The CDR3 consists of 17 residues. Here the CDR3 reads CATSTSKWRGGHQPQHF. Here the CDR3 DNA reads TGTGCCACCAGCACCTCAAAATGGAGAGGAGGACATCAGCCCCAGCATTTT.

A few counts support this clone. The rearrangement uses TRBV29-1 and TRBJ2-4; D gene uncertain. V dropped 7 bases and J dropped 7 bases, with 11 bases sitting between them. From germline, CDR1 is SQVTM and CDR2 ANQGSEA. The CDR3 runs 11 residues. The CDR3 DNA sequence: TGCAGCGCGCTGGGAATGAACATTCAGTACTTC. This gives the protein CSALGMNIQYF.